Detailed here is one T cell receptor beta chain. The germline CDR1 and CDR2 sequences are LGHNA and YNFKEQ. The CDR3 has 14 residues. V dropped 3 bases and J dropped 7; count of bases not matched to a gene: 9. This sample stems from a study of cytomegalovirus exposure and HLA in healthy donors. PCR employed 60 Vbeta and 13 Jbeta primers. Data came from immunoSEQ multiplex PCR; TCRdb stores just in-frame clones and leaves some out. This sample has about 140,000 clones, with around four fifths found just once. The TCR originated in a boy between 2 and 10 years old in good health and CMV-seronegative. The rearrangement joins TRBV4-2 to TRBJ2-7, with 7 bases fitting TRBD2. Source material: PBMCs. CDR3 sequence (DNA): TGTGCCAGCAGCCAGACCGGGGCGGGAGTGGAGCAGTACTTC. This gives the protein CASSQTGAGVEQYF.